This TCR beta chain was identified during a study of CD8 T cells in Susac syndrome. CDR1 LGHDT and CDR2 YNNKEL come from the germline V gene (reference sequence). CDR3 length equals 16 residues. The trim removed 0 bases at V and 2 bases at J, leaving 5 bases unmatched. Whole-study findings and limits: In its TCR sequencing and HLA analysis, the study acknowledged that the number of individuals was relatively small.

An amount of RNA that ranged from roughly 0.5 to 1 ug was reverse transcribed with random hexamers. The TCR beta CDR3 was amplified by immunoSEQ multiplex PCR across 54 Vbeta, 13 Jbeta. TCRdb re-analysed the immunoSEQ multiplex PCR reads in MiXCR, keeping a single row per CDR3 protein. Here the sample spans about 47,000 distinct CDR3 sequences, 80% to 95% being singletons. Note on this clonotype: Its target is unknown.

This TCR was recovered from a human donor in good health. This chain links TRBV3-1 with TRBJ1-2; 8 nucleotides line up with TRBD1. The sequencing sample was made of CD8+ T cells from PBMCs. CDR3 region: CASSQDPAGGNYGYTF. The DNA for the CDR3 is TGTGCCAGCAGCCAAGATCCGGCAGGGGGCAACTATGGCTACACCTTC.